The present TCR beta chain was sequenced within a study of cytomegalovirus exposure and HLA in healthy donors (TCRdb year 2017). For context, the study as a whole: In an earlier analysis of 587 of the donors, about 270 Gb of sequence data and 120 million or so unique TCR beta sequences from about 179 million T cells were reported. The T cell repertoires of some 670 subjects were profiled by immunosequencing and related to cytomegalovirus serostatus. Class I and class II HLA loci were covered by the typing at four-digit resolution. Several DR-DQ haplotypes were handled as single units for association and clustering because linkage in the cohort was strong. The study combined high-throughput TCR immunosequencing, statistical association of individual TCRs with disease status, and machine learning to predict cytomegalovirus infection status. The study was designed to test whether signatures of past pathogen exposure could be identified by cataloging public T cell receptors. Every repertoire in the discovery cohort had been generated on one and the same sequencing platform. The later analysis used no new phenotypic data to find candidate immune exposures, relying instead on TCR beta sequences and their occurrence across donors. The number of typed donors differed by locus: about 620-630 for A, B, C, DRB1 and DQB1; approximately 520 for DQA1; 600 to 610 for DPA1; and 400 to 480 for DPB1. A later genetic analysis took genome-wide SNP genotypes for about three fifths of the 666 donors and used that subset as a discovery cohort. In an earlier analysis of several hundred of the donors, high-throughput TCR beta sequencing was used to judge whether each TCR beta V gene segment behaved as functional or pseudogenic. Roughly 300 gigabases of sequencing data and around 85 million unique TCR sequences made up an early release that covered approximately 650 HLA-typed donors. In a later analysis, previously published TCR beta repertoires from hundreds of donors were re-analyzed and high-resolution HLA genotyping was added so that TCR occurrence patterns could be studied. Donor age, sex, ethnicity and CMV serostatus were compiled together with the repertoire data. Of the 300 to 500 genotyped donors, less than 85% were placed in the genetic ancestry cluster associated with self-reported Caucasian donors. On average, around 200,000 unique TCR beta nucleotide sequences were sequenced per donor among roughly 430 genotyped donors of the cohort, with around 19% of those sequences being non-productive. Besides the first cohort of roughly 640 subjects, a separate validation cohort made up of over 95 different subjects was used.

Libraries were prepared through the immunoSEQ multiplex PCR assay. For the multiplex PCR, a mixture combining 60 forward primers for TCR Vbeta segments and 13 reverse primers for TCR Jbeta segments was used. Amplification of the CDR3 region of rearranged TCR beta genes was performed with a multiplex PCR assay on genomic DNA. Amplified TCR beta libraries were sequenced as 87-base-pair reads on the Illumina HiSeq System. In the source study's methods: In a later analysis, roughly 80 million unique TCR beta chains were counted across the approximately 670 repertoires, and about 10 million of these chains were shared by at least two donors. A nearest-neighbor algorithm error-corrected the raw reads and collapsed the reads into unique sequences, merging closely related sequences to remove PCR and sequencing errors. Alignment of CDR3 sequences to IMGT reference sequences was used to assign V, D and J gene segments. Each retained sequence needed at least a six-nucleotide match to both a V gene segment and a J gene segment. A rearrangement was called productive if the CDR3 had no stop codons and remained in frame with V and J, and every other rearrangement was called non-productive. Following IMGT convention, CDR3 was defined as the stretch from the second conserved V-encoded cysteine to the conserved J-encoded phenylalanine. The earlier analysis of some 580 of the donors excluded any sequence lacking an unambiguous match to a single V gene segment. In an earlier analysis of about 590 of the donors, a V segment was called functional when productive rearrangements were above 56.7%, and segregating when the standard deviation between donors exceeded 5%. A statistical classification framework was developed to diagnose cytomegalovirus status using the catalog of TCR beta chain sequences. V and J gene assignment, in a later analysis, came from comparing TCR nucleotide sequences with IMGT/GENE-DB human TR gene sequences. A later analysis assigned CDR3 sequences and most-parsimonious VDJ recombination scenarios with the TCRdist pipeline. In a later analysis, each TCR beta chain was defined by its CDR3 amino acid sequence together with its V-gene family, and reads lacking a unique V-gene family were excluded. To address suspected cross-contamination and a sequencing artifact, a later analysis removed a few hundred highly shared, low-generation-probability nucleotide sequences. In a later analysis, a clonal expansion index was calculated for each public chain from normalized within-repertoire ranks of inferred template counts. In a later analysis, generation probabilities were computed with a VDJ recombination model fitted to out-of-frame rearrangements, and the resulting probabilities were checked against IGoR. A later analysis scored TCR-TCR, TCR-HLA and TCR-CMV co-occurrence with hypergeometric tests, applying a repertoire-size bias correction to TCR pairs. In a later analysis, false discovery rates were estimated by permuting HLA or CMV assignments 20 times. In a later analysis, co-occurring TCRs were grouped with DBSCAN, and TCRdist sequence similarity was added when clustering was performed within HLA-allele-positive subsets. Repertoires with fewer than 30,000 or more than 120,000 public chains were left out of co-occurrence clustering, as were five repertoires with anomalous nucleotide sharing. In its TCRdb copy, this immuneACCESS table keeps in-frame sequences only and misses some clones. Where compared with another copy, unresolved V genes explain less than half of these, and the others have no known cause. V and J calls plus clone size are reproduced from that table; the DNA served to infer D and trimming. In all, the sample holds 200,000 to 300,000 clones, and approximately 85% of those were seen once. The top ten clones comprise about 2% of the sample.

General study outcomes and caveats: In both the original and validation cohorts, the classifier was reported to diagnose cytomegalovirus status with high specificity and sensitivity. In a later analysis, HLA-associated TCR beta chains showed more clonal expansion and lower generation probabilities than non-associated chains that were equally common. The sequencing pipeline was judged likely to have produced a cluster of highly shared sequence variants as a technical artifact. According to a later genetic analysis, donors in an Asian-associated ancestry cluster had fewer N-insertions in productive TCRs than the roughly 700-donor mean. The cohort was sequenced for TCR beta chains only, and without alpha or paired-chain data the features that could be detected were limited. A total of 164 TCR beta chains were listed by the study as associated with cytomegalovirus. A later genetic analysis associated a missense DCLRE1C variant with V-gene and J-gene trimming of TCR beta chains, and an independent cohort replicated the association. Most TCR sequences were observed very rarely across donors, whereas some public TCRs were present in many individuals. A further reported finding was that TCR beta sequences accurately predicted the HLA-A and HLA-B alleles for most subjects in the first cohort. According to a later analysis, most CMV-associated TCR beta chains appeared to be HLA-restricted, and the HLA associations seemed to be driven largely by CMV exposure. For the cohort, immune exposure information was limited to CMV serostatus. Because counts were too low, about 15 rarely observed V segments, including chromosome 9 orphons, were left out of the earlier analysis of 500 to 650 of the donors. In vitro tests confirmed that a few of the cytomegalovirus-associated TCR beta chains recognize cytomegalovirus antigens. Presence/absence analyses assumed roughly uniform sequencing depth across donors, an assumption that may not hold. In a later analysis, around 15,000 TCR beta sequences were associated with specific HLA alleles at a false discovery rate of 0.05. Some IMGT-functional V segments, including TRBV6-2 and TRBV6-3, could not be distinguished by the 87-base-pair reads and were therefore excluded. In a later analysis, the rate of TCR association differed among HLA loci, with DRB1 alleles having the most associated TCRs and HLA-C alleles having the fewest. In an earlier analysis of some 500 of the donors, most TCR beta V segments were observed in productive rearrangements about 90% or about 30% of the time, broadly matching IMGT annotations. When HLA alleles, especially DR and DQ, strongly co-occurred, attributing TCR associations to individual alleles was difficult. Correlated functional status among segregating V segments might be attributable to linkage disequilibrium, but an unknown experimental factor could not be ruled out. In a later analysis, several top co-occurrence clusters were reported to appear linked to parvovirus B19, influenza, CMV and Epstein-Barr virus. Because HLA typing was missing for some donors at each locus, association tests included only the typed subset. The authors suggested that the approach could potentially be extended to other disease states and immunological phenotypes.

Concerning this clone: The antigen it recognizes is unknown. Base quality data are lacking; no much larger clone is found one base away.

The germline V gene supplies CDR1 SGHTA and CDR2 FQGNSA. Trimmed from V: 5 bases; trimmed from J: 7 bases; junction bases lacking a gene match: 14. Including cysteine and phenylalanine, the CDR3 has 16 amino acids. Only CDR3 DNA remains: 48 bases, in frame from the first base. The cohort consisted of 650 to 850 healthy bone marrow donors. All cohort members were sampled while nominally healthy, although unrecorded immune exposures were likely present. The donor was CMV seropositive and was included in the group of 250 to 300 seropositive cohort members. A peripheral blood sample was provided by each donor, and peripheral blood mononuclear cells were used for TCR beta sequencing. The Qiagen DNeasy Blood Extraction Kit was used to extract genomic DNA from the blood cell samples.

Sequencing was carried out using PBMCs. This TCR was recovered from a woman aged 35 to 49 in good health and CMV-seropositive. The rearranged chain carries TRBV7-2 and TRBJ2-7; 10 nucleotides in the junction match TRBD2. The nucleotide sequence reads as follows: TGTGCCAGCAGCCTCGGGCCCGGACTAGCGGTTCTGGAGCAGTACTTC. Its product reads: CASSLGPGLAVLEQYF.